The 17 T cell receptor beta chains below all came from one sample that was sequenced in a study of T cells after yellow fever vaccination. TCRdb reprocessed the 5' RACE reads via MiXCR and lists one record per CDR3 protein. The sample shows roughly 30,000 distinct CDR3 sequences, roughly a tenth of them seen only once. The material was PBMCs, either bulk or a sorted T-cell subset (CD4+, CD8+, memory, or dextramer-sorted; not recorded which), obtained roughly 14 days after the first yellow fever vaccination. The receptors originated from a young man who received the YFV17D yellow fever vaccine.

Comments on this clonotype: This may be a read error: a much more frequent sequence differs by one nucleotide. CDR3 in DNA: TGCGCCAGCGGCTTACCCGGGGAAGATACGCAGTATTTT. This gives the protein CASGLPGEDTQYF. This sequence joins TRBV5-1 and TRBJ2-3, with TRBD2 as a possible D gene (5 bases). This CDR3 has 13 amino acids. Looked up from germline, CDR1 is SGHRS and CDR2 is YFSETQ.

This clonotype was seen ten or more times. V and J are TRBV12-3 or TRBV12-4 and TRBJ1-2; no clear D gene. The CDR3 loop spans 16 amino acids. Trimming stripped 5 bases from V and 0 bases from J, with 16 bases between. The CDR3, as DNA: TGTGCCAGCAGTCCCCTAGCGGGGTTGGCTAACTATGGCTACACCTTC. Translation gives CASSPLAGLANYGYTF.

This clonotype was found many times. This chain links TRBV7-9 with TRBJ2-1; 7 bases line up with TRBD2. V lost 4 bases to trimming and J lost 3 bases; unmatched junction nucleotides: 6. The CDR3 loop spans 15 amino acids. The germline V gene has CDR1 SEHNR and CDR2 FQNEAQ (reference sequence). The CDR3 DNA follows: TGTGCCAGCAGCTCCCGCGGGGGTCTCTACAATGAGCAGTTCTTC. It specifies CASSSRGGLYNEQFF.

This clonotype was counted between two and nine times. Relative to the germline gene, one junction end is altered; a read error may explain this. This chain's CDR3 is CASSPSDRGEVF. The CDR3 DNA follows: TGTGCCAGCTCACCTTCGGATCGGGGGGAGGTCTTC. The chain joins TRBV18 to TRBJ2-1; 7 bases agree with TRBD2. This CDR3 region has 12 residues. Germline-derived CDR1 and CDR2 are KGHSH and LQKENI.

Many counts were recorded for this clonotype. DNA for the CDR3: TGTGCCAGCAGCTTGACAGGGGGCTTCCCCCAAGAGACCCAGTACTTC. It translates to CASSLTGGFPQETQYF. The chain combines TRBV5-6 with TRBJ2-5; 9 positions match TRBD1. The CDR3 has 16 amino acids. Unmatched junction bases numbered 5, after V lost 1 base and J lost 1 base. Germline values: CDR1 SGHDT, CDR2 YYEEEE.

This clonotype was detected many times. The chain combines TRBV7-9 with TRBJ1-5; D is ambiguous. The CDR3 sequence is 14 residues long. The germline gives CDR1 SEHNR, CDR2 FQNEAQ (reference sequence). The V gene lost 6 bases and the J gene lost 5 bases, with 14 bases spanning the gap. CDR3 in amino acids: CASRIRPYHQPQHF. The CDR3 nucleotides read TGTGCCAGCAGAATCCGACCCTATCATCAGCCCCAGCATTTT.

This clonotype was counted at least ten times. The J gene is TRBJ1-1, the V gene TRBV2; D is unresolved. Germline V gene data show CDR1 as SNHLY and CDR2 as FYNNEI. The V end was cut by 7 bases, the J end by 2 bases, with 11 bases between. The CDR3 has 13 residues. CDR3 DNA sequence: TGTGCCAGCACCCCGGCCCCTAACACTGAAGCTTTCTTT. Translating gives CASTPAPNTEAFF.

This clonotype was counted ten times or more. The rearrangement links TRBV20-1 to TRBJ2-3, with TRBD2 identical over 9 bases. V gave up 0 bases and J gave up 5 bases; unmatched junction bases: 9. Germline CDR1 and CDR2: DFQATT and SNEGSKA (reference sequence). The CDR3 consists of 16 residues. Written as DNA, the CDR3 is TGCAGTGCTAGAGATTTTGCGGGGGGGCCCGGAGATACGCAGTATTTT. Translated, it gives CSARDFAGGPGDTQYF.

The J gene is TRBJ1-1, the V gene TRBV5-5; D unresolved. The CDR3 sequence is 14 residues long. From germline, CDR1 is SGHKS and CDR2 YYEKEE (reference sequence). The germline V and J ends were trimmed by 4 bases and 0 bases, with 10 bases remaining between them. The CDR3 nucleotides read TGTGCCAGCAGCGCCAAATTTTTGAACACTGAAGCTTTCTTT. It yields the protein CASSAKFLNTEAFF.

This clonotype was counted ten times or more. The chain has TRBV6-2 or TRBV6-3 and TRBJ1-2, with 7 nucleotides matching TRBD1. The J segment lost 3 bases and the V segment lost 7 bases, leaving 5 bases of the junction unmatched. This CDR3 region has 13 residues. Germline assignment: CDR1 MNHEY and CDR2 SVGEGT. The DNA of the CDR3 is TGTGCCAGCACCCTCGACAGGGACTATGGCTACACCTTC. Translated: CASTLDRDYGYTF.

The sample holds many counts of this clonotype. This rearrangement joins TRBV6-1 to TRBJ1-5; 7 bases align to TRBD1. Germline V gene sequence: CDR1 MNHNS, CDR2 SASEGT. V lost 0 bases and J lost 5; bases outside the gene matches: 7. The CDR3 sequence is 16 residues long. CDR3 in amino acids: CASSEARGTKYQPQHF. The CDR3 DNA reads TGTGCCAGCAGTGAAGCCAGGGGGACGAAGTATCAGCCCCAGCATTTT.

A word on this clonotype: This may stem from a read error, because a much larger clone lies one nucleotide away. The genes are TRBV7-8 and TRBJ1-2, with D maybe TRBD1 (5 bases). Trimming removed 0 bases at V and 8 bases at J, with 16 bases between. The CDR3 totals 15 residues. In germline, CDR1 is SGHVS, CDR2 FQNEAQ. CDR3 amino acids: CASSLARAGTSGYTF. CDR3 coding DNA: TGTGCCAGCAGCTTAGCGCGTGCGGGGACTTCAGGCTACACCTTC.

This clonotype has at least ten counts. This sequence joins TRBV11-1 and TRBJ1-6, with D possibly matching TRBD1 (5 bases). From germline, CDR1 is SGHAT and CDR2 FQDESV (reference sequence). V was cut by 4 bases and J by 13 bases, with 17 bases left in between. The CDR3 covers 14 residues. The CDR3 nucleotides read TGTGCCAGCAGCTACCCGGGACCTCACACGCCCCTCCACTTT. Protein sequence: CASSYPGPHTPLHF.

This clonotype was detected many times. The chain combines TRBV7-2 with TRBJ2-3; 7 bases fit TRBD1. There are 14 residues in the CDR3. CDR1 is SGHTA and CDR2 is FQGNSA in the germline V gene. The V gene end was trimmed by 2 bases and the J gene end by 4 bases; junction bases not matched to a gene: 3. This CDR3 reads CASSLRGHPDTQYF. The CDR3 DNA reads TGTGCCAGCAGCTTAAGGGGGCACCCAGATACGCAGTATTTT.

This clonotype was found many times. The chain uses TRBV12-3 or TRBV12-4 and TRBJ2-7, with D perhaps TRBD1 or TRBD2 (6 bases each). The CDR3 extends over 14 amino acids. V dropped 0 bases and J dropped 4 bases, with 10 bases sitting between them. The CDR3 protein is CASSLAGGIYEQYF. CDR3 coding DNA: TGTGCCAGCAGTTTAGCGGGGGGCATTTACGAGCAGTACTTC.

This clonotype showed up just a few times. For the CDR3, the DNA is TGCGCCAGCAGCCAACTTTATCCCCCCCCGATCGGCTACAATGAGCAGTTCTTC. It is translated as CASSQLYPPPIGYNEQFF. This chain uses TRBV4-1 with TRBJ2-1; D is ambiguous. Trimming stripped 2 bases from V and 3 bases from J, with 20 bases between. Germline V gene lookup returns CDR1 MGHRA and CDR2 YSYEKL. This CDR3 has 18 amino acids.

As concerns this clonotype: This could be a read error, since a much larger clone is one nucleotide away. The chain is built from TRBV5-1 and TRBJ2-3; a weak D match, TRBD1 (6 bases). The germline CDR1 and CDR2 sequences are SGHRS and YFSETQ. The CDR3 length is 14 residues. CDR3 loop: CPSSGNRAADTQYF. CDR3 nucleotides: TGCCCCAGCAGCGGAAACAGGGCGGCAGATACGCAGTATTTT.